Below are 23 T cell receptor beta chains sequenced from a single sample in a study of shared clonotypes between healthy human individuals. Measured with immunoSEQ multiplex PCR; TCRdb has only the in-frame clones, and not every one. This table has about 690,000 clones, roughly 87% appearing once. Sequencing was done on a sample of memory CD8+ T cells from PBMCs. As to subset: CD45RO+ cells pooled with CCR7-negative TemRA cells. Receptors were obtained from a man between 18 and 35 years old in good health. Some clones in this sample may be carry-over from other donors' samples.

In this sample, this clone turned up many times. The rearrangement links TRBV4-1 to TRBJ2-7, with 7 bases that match TRBD2. CDR1 MGHRA and CDR2 YSYEKL come from the germline V gene. V lost 1 base to trimming and J lost 3 bases; unmatched junction nucleotides: 6. CDR3 size: 15 residues. The CDR3 coding sequence is TGCGCCAGCAGCCAAGGCCACACGGGGGGCTACGAGCAGTACTTC. As protein: CASSQGHTGGYEQYF.

The chain has TRBV27 and TRBJ2-7; 14 bases fit TRBD2. The CDR3 is 16 amino acids. The V gene end was trimmed by 1 base and the J gene end by 6 bases; junction bases not matched to a gene: 5. CDR1 and CDR2 from the germline V gene are MNHEY and SMNVEV (reference sequence). The CDR3: CASSLWTSGRTGEQYF. The CDR3 nucleotides read TGTGCCAGCAGTTTATGGACTAGCGGGAGGACGGGCGAGCAGTACTTC.

This sequence joins TRBV5-8 and TRBJ2-7; D is undetermined. The V end lost 4 bases, the J end lost 2 bases, and 10 bases lay between the germline ends. Germline CDR1 SGHTS, CDR2 YDEGEE. The CDR3 is 13 residues long. The CDR3 DNA reads TGTGCCAGCAGCATAAACCGGGCCTACGAGCAGTACTTC. It specifies CASSINRAYEQYF.

This chain connects TRBV9 to TRBJ1-4, with D maybe TRBD1 (6 bases). The CDR3 sequence is 15 residues long. The germline V gene has CDR1 SGDLS and CDR2 YYNGEE. V gave up 0 bases and J gave up 8 bases, with 14 bases separating them. The DNA for the CDR3 is TGTGCCAGCAGCGTAGGTCGGGGGCGGGGAGAAAAACTGTTTTTT. This sequence encodes CASSVGRGRGEKLFF.

The V and J genes are TRBV11-2 and TRBJ1-3; TRBD1 matches 9 bases. With V trimmed by 4 bases and J by 6 bases, 4 bases remained unmatched. This CDR3 has 14 residues. The germline gives CDR1 SGHAT, CDR2 FQNNGV. The CDR3 here is CASSSRTGENTIYF. The DNA of the CDR3 is TGTGCCAGCAGCTCGCGGACAGGGGAAAACACCATATATTTT. Together with reference TRBV11-2 and TRBJ1-3, the CDR3 gives the full variable domain: EAGVAQSPRYKIIEKRQSVAFWCNPISGHATLYWYQQILGQGPKLLIQFQNNGVVDDSQLPKDRFSAERLKGVDSTLKIQPAKLEDSAVYLCASSSRTGENTIYFGEGSWLTVV.

Written as DNA, the CDR3 is TGTGCCAGCAGCCAAATCGGGACAGGCAGAGGCACTGAAGCTTTCTTT. It encodes CASSQIGTGRGTEAFF. The chain employs TRBV5-4 and TRBJ1-1; 8 nucleotides match TRBD1. Germline CDR1 is SGHNT and CDR2 is YYREEE (reference sequence). V gave up 4 bases and J gave up 4 bases; unmatched junction bases: 12. The CDR3 is 16 residues long.

The V gene is TRBV6-6, the J gene TRBJ1-1; D uncertain. Germline V gene data show CDR1 as MNHNY and CDR2 as SVGAGI (reference sequence). The length of the CDR3 is 14 residues. Between the trimmed V and J ends, which lost 7 bases and 1 base, there was a span of 13 bases. The DNA for the CDR3 is TGTGCCAGCACTCAACAACCGGGGAACACTGAAGCTTTCTTT. Translation: CASTQQPGNTEAFF.

The chain has TRBV4-2 and TRBJ1-5; D is unresolved. V was shortened by 0 bases and J by 4 bases, with 7 bases between the two germline ends. The CDR3 contains 14 residues. Looked up from germline, CDR1 is LGHNA and CDR2 is YNFKEQ. CDR3: CASSQDRVNQPQHF. The CDR3 DNA reads as TGTGCCAGCAGCCAAGATCGGGTGAATCAGCCCCAGCATTTT.

The J gene is TRBJ2-7, the V gene TRBV4-3, with a possible D match to TRBD1 (5 bases). Trimming shortened V by 3 bases and J by 6 bases, and 21 bases separated the two germline ends. This CDR3 region has 16 residues. Germline V gene data show CDR1 as LGHNA and CDR2 as YSLEER. The DNA of the CDR3 is TGCGCCAGCAGCCAGGTCCTTGGGGCGGAGACGGGCGAGCAGTACTTC. The encoded protein is CASSQVLGAETGEQYF.

This CDR3 is CASIRDRGTVNTQYF. CDR3 sequence (DNA): TGTGCCAGTATAAGGGACAGAGGGACGGTGAATACGCAGTATTTT. The genes are TRBV6-1 and TRBJ2-3; 7 bases are shared with TRBD1. Trimming at V came to 9 bases and at J to 7 bases, leaving 16 bases not matched to a gene. Germline values: CDR1 MNHNS, CDR2 SASEGT. The CDR3 is 15 residues long.

CDR3 sequence reads: CASRHQSSGANVLTF. The DNA for the CDR3 is TGTGCCAGCAGACACCAGAGCTCTGGGGCCAACGTCCTGACTTTC. This rearrangement joins TRBV7-2 to TRBJ2-6, with no clear D. The V gene lost 6 bases and the J gene lost 0 bases, with 9 bases spanning the gap. The CDR3 contains 15 residues. Germline CDR1 is SGHTA and CDR2 is FQGNSA.

This clone was seen a handful of times. The chain combines TRBV5-4 with TRBJ2-3; a possible D gene is TRBD1 (6 bases). The V end was cut by 0 bases, the J end by 3 bases, with 11 bases between. This CDR3 is 15 amino acids long. Germline lookup yields CDR1 SGHNT and CDR2 YYREEE (reference sequence). For the CDR3, the DNA is TGTGCCAGCAGCTTGGTGGGGCAGGGGACAGATACGCAGTATTTT. Protein product: CASSLVGQGTDTQYF.

The chain links TRBV21-1 to TRBJ2-1. TRBV21-1 is tagged as a pseudogene. The CDR3 loop spans 16 amino acids. The chain's CDR3 is CASSSFLAFRDNEQFF. The CDR3 DNA reads as TGTGCCAGCAGCTCCTTCTTGGCCTTTAGGGACAATGAGCAGTTCTTC.

There are many counts of this clone. The rearrangement joins TRBV6-1 to TRBJ2-5; D is possibly TRBD1 or TRBD2 (7 bases each). Germline CDR1 and CDR2: MNHNS and SASEGT. The CDR3 runs 13 residues. V lost 6 bases to trimming and J lost 5 bases, with 13 bases between them. In DNA form, the CDR3 reads TGTGCCAGCAGGGGCCAGGGGGGGGAGACCCAGTACTTC. Residues: CASRGQGGETQYF.

The V and J genes are TRBV28 and TRBJ1-6; 7 bases are a match to TRBD1. This CDR3 is 17 amino acids long. Trimming at V came to 5 bases and at J to 7 bases, leaving 14 bases not matched to a gene. Germline V gives CDR1 MDHEN, CDR2 SYDVKM. The CDR3 nucleotides read TGTGCCAGCAGTCCCTTTTACAGGGGTCGGTCGAATTCACCCCTCCACTTT. This encodes CASSPFYRGRSNSPLHF.

The V gene is TRBV5-1, the J gene TRBJ1-1; 8 bases are a match to TRBD1. J lost 3 bases, V lost 4 bases, and 8 bases had no gene match. In germline, CDR1 is SGHRS, CDR2 YFSETQ. The CDR3 loop spans 15 amino acids. Here the CDR3 DNA reads TGCGCCAGCAGCGCTGGACAGGGCAGTTACACTGAAGCTTTCTTT. Protein sequence: CASSAGQGSYTEAFF.

The chain has TRBV5-6 and TRBJ2-7; 7 positions agree with TRBD2. V lost 3 bases and J lost 3; bases outside the gene matches: 9. Germline V gene sequence: CDR1 SGHDT, CDR2 YYEEEE. There are 15 residues in the CDR3. CDR3 DNA sequence: TGTGCCAGCAGCTCCCTGCGGGAGCCAAGCTACGAGCAGTACTTC. Amino acids: CASSSLREPSYEQYF.

This chain joins TRBV10-3 and TRBJ2-1, with 8 positions matching TRBD2. Trimming at V came to 3 bases and at J to 5 bases, leaving 9 bases not matched to a gene. This CDR3 has 16 amino acids. CDR1 is ENHRY and CDR2 is SYGVKD in the germline V gene. Here the CDR3 DNA reads TGTGCCATCAGTGAAAGGGCGGGAGGTCTTAACAATGAGCAGTTCTTC. It yields the protein CAISERAGGLNNEQFF.

This sequence joins TRBV5-4 and TRBJ1-1; no clear D gene. This CDR3 spans 13 amino acids. Germline-derived CDR1 and CDR2 are SGHNT and YYREEE (reference sequence). Trimming shortened V by 10 bases and J by 1 base, and 14 bases separated the two germline ends. Here the CDR3 reads CAAYFGGNTEAFF. The CDR3 DNA reads TGTGCCGCATACTTTGGTGGGAACACTGAAGCTTTCTTT.

The chain employs TRBV30 and TRBJ2-7; perhaps TRBD1 as D (5 bases). V lost 2 bases and J lost 5, with 16 bases in between. The CDR3 length is 14 residues. CDR1 and CDR2 (germline): GTSNPN, SVGIG (reference sequence). The CDR3 region is CAWSRGIGDNEQYF. For the CDR3, the DNA is TGTGCCTGGAGTAGGGGTATTGGAGATAACGAGCAGTACTTC. The full variable domain, in which reference TRBV30 and TRBJ2-7 provide the parts outside the CDR3, is SQTIHQWPATLVQPVGSPLSLECTVEGTSNPNLYWYRQAAGRGLQLLFYSVGIGQISSEVPQNLSASRPQDRQFILSSKKLLLSDSGFYLCAWSRGIGDNEQYFGPGTRLTVT.

The chain combines TRBV9 with TRBJ2-5; a weak D match, TRBD2 (5 bases). V was cut by 4 bases and J by 3 bases, with 19 bases left in between. Germline V lookup: CDR1 SGDLS, CDR2 YYNGEE. CDR3 size: 16 residues. CDR3 amino acids: CASSIKLRAGKETQYF. For the CDR3, the DNA is TGTGCCAGCAGCATCAAGCTGCGGGCAGGAAAAGAGACCCAGTACTTC.

The CDR3 DNA reads TGTGCCAGCAGTGTAAACAGGGGTCTAAGCACTGAAGCTTTCTTT. It codes for CASSVNRGLSTEAFF. V usage is TRBV6-1 and J usage is TRBJ1-1, with TRBD1 identical over 7 bases. Germline V gene lookup returns CDR1 MNHNS and CDR2 SASEGT. J lost 4 bases, V lost 4 bases, and 9 bases had no gene match. The CDR3 sequence is 15 residues long.

The CDR3 region is CASTGENTGELFF. Here the CDR3 DNA reads TGTGCCAGTACGGGAGAGAACACCGGGGAGCTGTTTTTT. V is TRBV19 and J is TRBJ2-2, with D perhaps matching TRBD2 (6 bases). Germline assignment: CDR1 LNHDA and CDR2 SQIVND (reference sequence). V was cut by 7 bases and J by 1 base, with 7 bases left in between. There are 13 residues in the CDR3.